This T cell receptor beta chain stems from a study of blood T cell repertoires in COVID-19. Study background: Samples of COVID-19 (acute and convalescent) were obtained from the United States, Italy and Spain. From T cells, B-cell-depleted T cells, or PBMCs came the material, which was cDNA or gDNA.

The ends lost 2 bases at V and 1 base at J; junction bases unmatched: 11. CDR1 MNHEY and CDR2 SVGEGT come from the germline V gene. This CDR3 has 19 amino acids. How the authors handled the data: Nucleated cell number was recorded as an estimate derived from reference gene primer amplification. The method was immunoSEQ multiplex PCR; TCRdb's version includes in-frame clones alone and lacks a portion of them. V, J and clone size are those of that table, while D and trimming were read from the DNA. Of 200,000 to 250,000 clones listed, around 80% are singletons. Material: peripheral blood. The J gene is TRBJ1-1, the V gene TRBV6-2 or TRBV6-3; 12 bases line up with TRBD1. The receptor was derived from an elderly woman with active or convalescent COVID-19. The CDR3 coding sequence is TGTGCCAGCAGTTACAGGCCGGGACAGGGGGCTCGAGGGAACACTGAAGCTTTCTTT. Its protein is CASSYRPGQGARGNTEAFF.